This TCR beta chain comes out of a study of T cell responses to AZD1222 COVID-19 vaccine. This clone was observed once. TCRdb keeps only in-frame clones here, not all; method: immunoSEQ multiplex PCR. This sample has around 130,000 clones, with around 89% found just once. This CDR3 spans 15 amino acids. V was pared by 3 bases and J by 1 base, with 12 bases between. Sequenced here: peripheral blood, sampled 28 days after the second AZD1222 dose. The sequence was collected from an adult who received the AZD1222 COVID-19 vaccine. The V and J genes are TRBV23-1 and TRBJ1-1; D perhaps matches TRBD1 (6 bases). TRBV23-1 is given ORF status, its function remaining uncertain. The CDR3 DNA reads as TGCGCCAGCAGTCATTCACTAGGGGGGAACACTGAAGCTTTCTTT. Protein: CASSHSLGGNTEAFF.